The present T cell receptor (beta chain) was sequenced within a study of CD8 T cells in Susac syndrome (dated by TCRdb to the late 2010s). With regard to the full study: Of the Susac syndrome patients who were sequenced, roughly 8 were in clinical remission while six had clinically active disease. Repertoire sequencing was used to test whether CD8+ T cell activation and differentiation in Susac syndrome was antigen driven. CD8+ T cell repertoire clonality was compared between more than 9 healthy donors, around 14 Susac syndrome patients and some 15 multiple sclerosis patients. At blood withdrawal, Susac syndrome patients were either therapy-naive, taking corticosteroids (in some cases with IVIg as well), or taking IVIg alone.

Overall study outcomes, separate from this receptor: Clonal expansion was seen in Susac syndrome CD8+ repertoires, peaking in CD8+ TEMRA cells and being greater in clinically active patients than in remitting ones. Under 20 and five Susac-specific public clones were found in the total CD8+ and CD8+ TEMRA repertoires, respectively. The number of individuals in the TCR sequencing and HLA analysis was acknowledged as relatively small.

On this clonotype: It lacks a known antigen. Qualities for individual bases were not recorded, and no much larger clone is one base off.

RNA was extracted using the RNeasy kit, and roughly 0.5 to 1 microgram was reverse transcribed with random hexamers. The immunoSEQ multiplex PCR assay, which covers 54 Vbeta and 13 Jbeta segments, was used to amplify TCR beta CDR3 regions. PCR amplification bias was corrected using a synthetic template baseline for primer optimization and computational correction. Per the original workflow: Reads were annotated to V, D and J genes according to IMGT and were analyzed with immunoSEQ Analyzer, with only productive sequences retained. Clonality was computed as one minus Shannon entropy normalized by log2 of the number of productive unique sequences. Public and private clones were assessed among the 100 most prevalent clones of each patient and control. A clone was defined as Susac-specific if it was absent from the healthy and MS cohorts, from roughly 990 published viral clones and from other ImmuneACCESS disease sequences. The public reads were reanalyzed by TCRdb: fastp trimming at Q25, MiXCR alignment, in-frame beta chains only. Every distinct CDR3 protein forms one entry, paired with its most common genes and DNA. These V and J calls rely on TCRdb rather than the paper's analysis. The sample includes 100,000 to 150,000 distinct CDR3 sequences, with 90% to 95% observed a single time. The ten largest make up 0.21% of the sample.

Peripheral blood CD8+ and CD4+ T cells from healthy donors, Susac syndrome patients and multiple sclerosis patients were profiled using high-throughput TCR beta sequencing. Recently defined diagnostic criteria for definite or probable disease were met by the Susac syndrome patients. CD8+ TEMRA cells were enriched by FACS, while bulk CD8+ and CD4+ T cells were purified by magnetic negative isolation. Blood was collected in EDTA tubes and processed within 24 hours, with PBMCs isolated through density gradient centrifugation. PBMCs intended for TCR sequencing were cryopreserved in liquid nitrogen and were subsequently thawed in a 37 degrees C water bath. The sorted or isolated CD4+, CD8+ and CD8+ TEMRA cells reached a purity of at least 90%. Sequences SGHVS (CDR1) and FQNEAQ (CDR2) are obtained from the germline V gene. At the junction V is shortened by 3 bases and J by 0 bases, with 12 bases in between. Inclusive of the bounding cysteine and phenylalanine, the CDR3 is 16 residues long. Of all the DNA, just the CDR3 is kept, 48 bases in frame from base 1.

Sequences were obtained from CD8+ T cells from PBMCs. This clonotype originated in a human donor with Susac syndrome. Here the chain combines TRBV7-8 and TRBJ2-1, with the D gene uncertain. The sequenced DNA is TGTGCCAGCAGCTTCGCTGTTGCGAGCTCCTACAATGAGCAGTTCTTC. The resulting protein is CASSFAVASSYNEQFF.